A selection of T cell receptor beta chains follows, all from one sample in a study of graft-versus-host responses after intestinal transplantation. These TCRs are of unknown antigen specificity. Profiled with immunoSEQ multiplex PCR; TCRdb holds only in-frame clones, not every one. Of around 95,000 clones in the sample, approximately 84% were seen once. This specimen was unstimulated CD4+ T cells sorted from spleen or lymph node cells, taken before transplant. These receptors all stem from a human donor who was the organ donor for an intestinal transplant. Each CDR3 is given with its conserved first and last residue. A D gene is named only where the DNA matches it firmly. The size entry is marked missing in some rows and otherwise reads once, few, many or a size class.

v_call	clone_size	d_call	j_call	cdr3_nt	cdr3_aa
TRBV30	-	-	TRBJ1-2	TGTGCCTGGCAAAAGGGAGGTCGGTATGGCTACACCTTC	CAWQKGGRYGYTF
TRBV6-1	-	-	TRBJ1-2	TGTGCCAGCAGTGAAGCTCTTAGATTATATGGCTACACCTTC	CASSEALRLYGYTF
TRBV10-1	few	TRBD1	TRBJ2-2	TGCGCCAGCAAAAGTGGGACAGAGAACACCGGGGAGCTGTTTTTT	CASKSGTENTGELFF
TRBV9	few	TRBD1	TRBJ2-7	TGTGCCAGCAGCGTAATCGGGACAGGGGTTGACGAGCAGTACTTC	CASSVIGTGVDEQYF
TRBV19	-	TRBD1	TRBJ1-6	TGTGCCAGTAGTGGCCGGGACAGGGTTAATTCACCCCTCCACTTT	CASSGRDRVNSPLHF
TRBV28	-	-	TRBJ2-7	TGTGCCAGCAGTCGTGAAAAAAGCTCCTACGAGCAGTACTTC	CASSREKSSYEQYF
TRBV9	-	-	TRBJ1-1	TGTGCCAGCAGCGTAGCCCAGAAGGACACTGAAGCTTTCTTT	CASSVAQKDTEAFF
TRBV10-3	-	TRBD2	TRBJ2-3	TGTGCCACCAGACTAGCGGGGAGCACAGATACGCAGTATTTT	CATRLAGSTDTQYF
TRBV4-2	-	TRBD2	TRBJ2-7	TGTGCCAGCAGCCAAGAGGAGACTAGCGGGGGGGCCGTCTACGAGCAGTACTTC	CASSQEETSGGAVYEQYF
TRBV7-8	-	TRBD1	TRBJ2-3	TGTGCCAGCAGTCGGACAGGGATAGCAGATACGCAGTATTTT	CASSRTGIADTQYF
TRBV29-1	-	TRBD1	TRBJ2-1	TGCGCATCCACAGGGGCAGACAATGAGCAGTTCTTC	CASTGADNEQFF
TRBV6-5	-	TRBD1	TRBJ1-4	TGTGCCAGCAGTTACGGGACAGGGGCTGGACTGGAAAAACTGTTTTTT	CASSYGTGAGLEKLFF
TRBV30	-	TRBD1	TRBJ1-3	TGTGCCTGCGGACAGGGGGCCCTCTCTGGAAACACCATATATTTT	CACGQGALSGNTIYF
TRBV18	once	-	TRBJ2-7	TGTGCCAGCTCGCCAACAGGGTACGAGCAGTACTTC	CASSPTGYEQYF
TRBV19	-	-	TRBJ1-2	TGTGCCAGTAGTATACACGACGGATATGGCTACACCTTC	CASSIHDGYGYTF
TRBV5-4	-	TRBD1	TRBJ2-1	TGTGCCAGCAGCCCCGACAGGGGTGGATATTACAATGAGCAGTTCTTC	CASSPDRGGYYNEQFF
TRBV25-1	-	-	TRBJ2-1	TGTGCCAGCAGTGACCCCCGAGGGCGGCGGTACAATGAGCAGTTCTTC	CASSDPRGRRYNEQFF
TRBV19	-	-	TRBJ2-2	TGTGCCAGTAGTATACCGACGGGCCACGGGGCCGGGGAGCTGTTTTTT	CASSIPTGHGAGELFF
TRBV5-6	-	-	TRBJ2-1	TGTGCCAGCAGCTTCTTCGACCGGCAGCACAATGAGCAGTTCTTC	CASSFFDRQHNEQFF
TRBV5-1	-	TRBD1	TRBJ1-4	TGCGCCAGCAGCTTCGGGACAGCGAATGAAAAACTGTTTTTT	CASSFGTANEKLFF
TRBV29-1	-	-	TRBJ2-1	TGCAGCGTTGAAACCGGATACAATGAGCAGTTCTTC	CSVETGYNEQFF
TRBV7-9	-	TRBD1	TRBJ1-1	TGTGCCAGCAGCCCGGACAGGGTAAACACTGAAGCTTTCTTT	CASSPDRVNTEAFF
TRBV10-1	-	-	TRBJ2-7	TGCGCCAGCAGCGCTAACAAGGACAAGCAGTACTTC	CASSANKDKQYF
TRBV30	-	TRBD2	TRBJ2-4	TGTGCCTGGACCTACAATAGCGGGCTGGCCAAAAACATTCAGTACTTC	CAWTYNSGLAKNIQYF
TRBV5-1	-	-	TRBJ2-7	TGCGCCAGCAGCTTGGCCGAAGGGCATTCCTACGAGCAGTACTTC	CASSLAEGHSYEQYF
TRBV10-3	-	-	TRBJ2-7	TGTGCCATCAGTGGTGGACAGAGCCCAACTTCCTACGAGCAGTACTTC	CAISGGQSPTSYEQYF
TRBV5-8	-	TRBD1	TRBJ1-5	TGTGCCAGCAGCCCACGGACAGGGGCAAATCAGCCCCAGCATTTT	CASSPRTGANQPQHF
TRBV6-1	-	-	TRBJ1-4	TGTGCCAGCAGTGAAGAGGTCTTGGATGAAAAACTGTTTTTT	CASSEEVLDEKLFF
TRBV28	-	-	TRBJ2-7	TGTGCCAGCAGTCCCTCCCCGAGCTCCTACGAGCAGTACTTC	CASSPSPSSYEQYF
TRBV30	-	TRBD2	TRBJ2-6	TGTGCCTGGAGCTCAGGGAGGGTCGGGAGCTCTGGGGCCAACGTCCTGACTTTC	CAWSSGRVGSSGANVLTF
TRBV6-1	-	TRBD2	TRBJ2-4	TGTGCCAGCTACACGGGGGGGCCGGGGTCGTACATTCAGTACTTC	CASYTGGPGSYIQYF
TRBV28	-	TRBD1	TRBJ1-2	TGTGCCAGCAGTTCCTTACCAGGTCGACAGGGGGCAAATGGCTACACCTTC	CASSSLPGRQGANGYTF
TRBV5-1	-	TRBD2	TRBJ2-3	TGCGCCAGCAGCTTCGGGGCGACTAGCGGGAGCACAGATACGCAGTATTTT	CASSFGATSGSTDTQYF
TRBV28	-	-	TRBJ1-4	TGTGCCAGCGGAGACAGTGCTAATGAAAAACTGTTTTTT	CASGDSANEKLFF
TRBV19	-	TRBD1	TRBJ2-1	TGTGCCAGTACCCCGGGACAGGGGGACAATGAGCAGTTCTTC	CASTPGQGDNEQFF
TRBV7-9	-	-	TRBJ1-6	TGTGCCAGCAGCTTTTGGGCGTCCCCCTCCTATAATTCACCCCTCCACTTT	CASSFWASPSYNSPLHF
TRBV5-1	-	-	TRBJ1-2	TGCGCCAGCAGTAAGGGGGGGGGCGAGTATGGCTACACCTTC	CASSKGGGEYGYTF
TRBV11-3	-	-	TRBJ2-5	TGTGCCAGCAGCCCGCTAATTGAGGGCCAAGAGACCCAGTACTTC	CASSPLIEGQETQYF
TRBV5-1	-	TRBD1	TRBJ2-5	TGCGCCAGCCGCTTGACAGGGTATCAAGAGACCCAGTACTTC	CASRLTGYQETQYF
TRBV2	-	-	TRBJ2-1	TGTGCCAGCAGTGAAGGGATGAGGGCACGCTACAATGAGCAGTTCTTC	CASSEGMRARYNEQFF
TRBV30	-	-	TRBJ1-3	TGTGCCTGGAGTTTACCGAAAAGCATACCGATTGGAAACACCATATATTTT	CAWSLPKSIPIGNTIYF
TRBV25-1	-	-	TRBJ2-1	TGTGCCAGCAGTGACGGCCGGTGGACACAAAGCAGTTACAATGAGCAGTTCTTC	CASSDGRWTQSSYNEQFF
TRBV25-1	-	-	TRBJ2-7	TGTGCCAGCAGTGAACCCGACCGAAACGAGCAGTACTTC	CASSEPDRNEQYF
TRBV5-8	once	-	TRBJ1-1	TGTGCCAGCAGCCCCAGGGTCAACACTGAAGCTTTCTTT	CASSPRVNTEAFF
TRBV5-5	few	-	TRBJ1-6	TGTGCCAGTGTCGTGGCCGGGGACTGGGATTCACCCCTCCACTTT	CASVVAGDWDSPLHF